This T cell receptor (beta chain) was sequenced in a study of tumor and adjacent non-tumor tissue in lung cancer. About the research overall: Stage I to III disease affected about nine men and about five women aged roughly 31 to 85. Regarding the study as a whole: Tumor tissue had significantly higher TCR diversity than normal lung. Tumor repertoires had a smaller top 100 clone share than normal lung.

The template was RNA from unsorted bulk tissue. This CDR3 is built from 14 residues. V was cut by 10 bases and J by 8 bases, with 23 bases left in between. The germline V gene has CDR1 MNHEY and CDR2 SVGAGI. Three rounds of nested PCR, following a modified ARM-PCR protocol, produced the TCRbeta library. TCRdb called the multiplex PCR reads again in MiXCR, with one record for every CDR3 protein. The table lists about 80,000 distinct CDR3 sequences, over 55% of them singletons. On this clonotype itself: Its antigen is not identified.

The material sequenced was lung tumor tissue. This sequence joins TRBV6-5 and TRBJ1-2; tentative D call: TRBD1 (5 bases). The receptor comes from a woman in her forties with non-small cell lung cancer. CDR3 protein: CANSSTLRGRGYTF. The CDR3 DNA reads as TGTGCCAACAGCTCTACACTACGGGGGAGAGGCTACACCTTC.